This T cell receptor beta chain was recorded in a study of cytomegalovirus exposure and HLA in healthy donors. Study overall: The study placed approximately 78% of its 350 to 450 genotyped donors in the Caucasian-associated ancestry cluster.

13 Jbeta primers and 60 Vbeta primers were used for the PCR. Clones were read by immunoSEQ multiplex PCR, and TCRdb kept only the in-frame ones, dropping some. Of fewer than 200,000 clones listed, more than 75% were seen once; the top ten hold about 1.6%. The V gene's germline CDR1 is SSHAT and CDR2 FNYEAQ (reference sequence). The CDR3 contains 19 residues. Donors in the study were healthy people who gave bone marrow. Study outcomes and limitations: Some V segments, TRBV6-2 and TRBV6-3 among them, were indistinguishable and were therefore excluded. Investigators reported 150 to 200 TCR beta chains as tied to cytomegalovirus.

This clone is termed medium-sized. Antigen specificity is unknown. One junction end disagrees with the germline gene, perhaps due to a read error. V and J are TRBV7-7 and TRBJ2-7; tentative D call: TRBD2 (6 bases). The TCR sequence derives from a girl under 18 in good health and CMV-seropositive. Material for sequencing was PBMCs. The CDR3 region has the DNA TGTGCTAGCAGCGCCTCCGGGGGAGTCTCCACACATAGGGGTGGGGAGCAGTACTTC. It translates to CASSASGGVSTHRGGEQYF.